These T cell receptor beta chains were read from a single sample in a study of CD8+ T cells in alopecia areata. Profiled with immunoSEQ multiplex PCR; TCRdb holds only in-frame clones, not every one. The sample records around 300,000 clones, approximately 60% being singletons. Specimen: CD4+ T cells sorted from blood, collected around week 54, from a patient treated with tofacitinib. These receptors all stem from a human donor with alopecia areata. Each CDR3 is given with its conserved first and last residue. The D gene is left open where the match is weak. Size is omitted from some rows. Given values are once, few, many or a class for expanded clones.

d_call	clone_size	v_call	j_call	cdr3_nt	cdr3_aa
TRBD2	.	TRBV4-2	TRBJ2-3	TGTGCCAGCAGCCAAGAGCGGGGGGGCTCAGATACGCAGTATTTT	CASSQERGGSDTQYF
.	.	TRBV27	TRBJ1-2	TGTGCCAGCAGTGCCGACAGGTTTTATGGCTACACCTTC	CASSADRFYGYTF
.	many	TRBV18	TRBJ1-6	TGTGCCAGCTCACCACCCGCACGTCATAATTCACCCCTCCACTTT	CASSPPARHNSPLHF
.	.	TRBV2	TRBJ2-5	TGTGCCAGCACTCGGGGGCCTGGGGAGACCCAGTACTTC	CASTRGPGETQYF
TRBD1	.	TRBV29-1	TRBJ1-4	TGCAGCGTTGGGACAGGGGCGGCTAATGAAAAACTGTTTTTT	CSVGTGAANEKLFF
.	once	TRBV20-1	TRBJ1-1	TGCAGTGCTAGCAAAGAGGGGCAAGCTTTCTTT	CSASKEGQAFF
.	.	TRBV30	TRBJ1-5	TGTGCCTGGGCGGCCAACGGGGGCAATCAGCCCCAGCATTTT	CAWAANGGNQPQHF
TRBD2	.	TRBV7-2	TRBJ2-7	TGTGCCAGCAGCTTAGCGGCTAGCGGGGGCTCCTACGAGCAGTACTTC	CASSLAASGGSYEQYF
.	few	TRBV15	TRBJ1-5	TGTGCCACCAGCGCAAACAAGGGTCAGCCCCAGCATTTT	CATSANKGQPQHF
.	.	TRBV14	TRBJ2-5	TGTGCCAGCAGCCTAGTAGGGGCCCAGTACTTC	CASSLVGAQYF
.	.	TRBV27	TRBJ1-6	TGTGCCAGCAGTTTCACGCCGAGCTCCTATAATTCACCCCTCCACTTT	CASSFTPSSYNSPLHF
.	.	TRBV29-1	TRBJ2-7	TGCAGCGCCACCCCCCCCGGGGTGGGGAGCATCTACGAGCAGTACTTC	CSATPPGVGSIYEQYF
TRBD1	.	TRBV9	TRBJ2-5	TGTGCCAGCAGCGTAGCTGAGGGGGCCTGGGAGACCCAGTACTTC	CASSVAEGAWETQYF
TRBD1	few	TRBV29-1	TRBJ2-5	TGCAGCGTTGCCACAGGGGGCCGGGAGACCCAGTACTTC	CSVATGGRETQYF
TRBD1	.	TRBV5-1	TRBJ2-4	TGCGCCAGCAGCTTACAGGGGCGAGACAAAAACATTCAGTACTTC	CASSLQGRDKNIQYF
TRBD1	.	TRBV5-1	TRBJ1-6	TGCGCCAGCAGCTTGGACAGGGGAAATTCACCCCTCCACTTT	CASSLDRGNSPLHF
.	.	TRBV29-1	TRBJ1-2	TGCAGCGTTGAATCGGTCGGGGGAGATGGCTACACCTTC	CSVESVGGDGYTF
TRBD1	.	TRBV9	TRBJ2-2	TGTGCCAGCAGCCCCGGGACAGGGAAGTTATTCGGGGAGCTGTTTTTT	CASSPGTGKLFGELFF
.	.	TRBV29-1	TRBJ1-2	TGCAGCGTTGACGTCCCAGGGAACTATGGCTACACCTTC	CSVDVPGNYGYTF
.	.	TRBV27	TRBJ2-5	TGTGCCAGCAGTTTATCGGGGGGGCCCGTGACCCAGTACTTC	CASSLSGGPVTQYF
TRBD1	.	TRBV29-1	TRBJ2-3	TGCAGCGTTGAACGACAGGGGGCGTTGGTCACAGATACGCAGTATTTT	CSVERQGALVTDTQYF
.	.	TRBV6-5	TRBJ1-1	TGTGCCAGTCTACCCAGGGGAGGGGGAGGTGAAGCTTTCTTT	CASLPRGGGGEAFF
TRBD1	.	TRBV30	TRBJ2-5	TGTGCCTGGAGTTCAGGACAGGCCCAGTTGGGGACCCAGTACTTC	CAWSSGQAQLGTQYF
.	.	TRBV5-4	TRBJ2-6	TGTGCCAGCAGCCGGGAAGGAAGGGCCAACGTCCTGACTTTC	CASSREGRANVLTF
.	.	TRBV29-1	TRBJ2-5	TGCAGCGGCTTGCGTTCCGGGGGCGGCGAGACCCAGTACTTC	CSGLRSGGGETQYF
TRBD1	.	TRBV6-5	TRBJ2-5	TGTGCCAGCAGTTACGACAGGGTCCAAGAGACCCAGTACTTC	CASSYDRVQETQYF
.	.	TRBV30	TRBJ2-7	TGTGCCTCACCGGGGCCCCTAGGGGAGCAGTACTTC	CASPGPLGEQYF
.	.	TRBV7-9	TRBJ1-2	TGTGCCAGCAGCTTATTGCAGGGGAGTGGCTACACCTTC	CASSLLQGSGYTF
.	.	TRBV6-5	TRBJ1-1	TGTGCCAGCAGTTACGAATCGCGACCCACAAACACTGAAGCTTTCTTT	CASSYESRPTNTEAFF
.	.	TRBV5-1	TRBJ1-2	TGCGCCAGCAGCTTGGGGGCATCACACGATCATGGCTACACCTTC	CASSLGASHDHGYTF
.	.	TRBV6-5	TRBJ2-7	TGTGCCAGCAGTTACGCATCAGGGTTCGAGCAGTACTTC	CASSYASGFEQYF
.	once	TRBV5-4	TRBJ2-5	TGTGCCAGCAGCTTGGAAGGACCACAAGAGACCCAGTACTTC	CASSLEGPQETQYF
.	few	TRBV5-1	TRBJ2-3	TGCGCCAGCAGCTCCGGGCGGATCACAGATACGCAGTATTTT	CASSSGRITDTQYF
.	.	TRBV11-3	TRBJ1-3	TGTGCCAGCAGCGGAGGTGGGCCCGCTGGAAACACCATATATTTT	CASSGGGPAGNTIYF
TRBD1	.	TRBV4-1	TRBJ1-6	TGCGCCAGCAGCCAAGGACAGGGCAGTCATAATTCACCCCTCCACTTT	CASSQGQGSHNSPLHF
TRBD1	.	TRBV9	TRBJ1-2	TGTGCCAGCAGCAACAGGGGGAGTAACTATGGCTACACCTTC	CASSNRGSNYGYTF
.	.	TRBV30	TRBJ2-1	TGTGCCTGGAGTTATCTGTCGGATGAGCAGTTCTTC	CAWSYLSDEQFF
TRBD1	.	TRBV25-1	TRBJ1-1	TGTGCCAGCAGGACGGGACAGGGGCACATGAACACTGAAGCTTTCTTT	CASRTGQGHMNTEAFF
TRBD1	.	TRBV10-3	TRBJ2-5	TGTGCCATCAGTGATGGGACAGGGCGAAAGACCCAGTACTTC	CAISDGTGRKTQYF
.	.	TRBV4-2	TRBJ2-2	TGTGCCAGCAGCCGCACCGGGGAGCTGTTTTTT	CASSRTGELFF
.	.	TRBV9	TRBJ2-5	TGTGCCAGCAGCGTAGTGGAAGAGACCCAGTACTTC	CASSVVEETQYF
TRBD1	.	TRBV5-1	TRBJ1-6	TGCGCCAGCAGCTTGGGCGGAACAGGGGTACAGAATTCACCCCTCCACTTT	CASSLGGTGVQNSPLHF
TRBD1	.	TRBV5-6	TRBJ1-1	TGTGCCAGCAGCTTCTCAGGGGGCAGAACTGAAGCTTTCTTT	CASSFSGGRTEAFF
.	few	TRBV10-3	TRBJ1-1	TGTGCCATCAGTGGTTGGGGGACTGAAGCTTTCTTT	CAISGWGTEAFF
.	.	TRBV5-6	TRBJ1-2	TGTGCCAGCAGCTTGACCCGACAGGACCTAGTCCTCTATGGCTACACCTTC	CASSLTRQDLVLYGYTF
.	.	TRBV11-2	TRBJ1-1	TGTGCCAGCAGCTTAGGGCTAAGAGAGAACACTGAAGCTTTCTTT	CASSLGLRENTEAFF
.	.	TRBV30	TRBJ2-5	TGTGCCTGGACCCTGTCAGGGGGCGGGAGAGAGACCCAGTACTTC	CAWTLSGGGRETQYF
.	few	TRBV4-2	TRBJ2-3	TGTGCCAGCAGCCAAGATGTTGCGGGGTCGAGCACAGATACGCAGTATTTT	CASSQDVAGSSTDTQYF
TRBD2	.	TRBV4-1	TRBJ2-3	TGCGCCAGCAGCGTACTAGCGGGGGGGGATAGGGATACGCAGTATTTT	CASSVLAGGDRDTQYF
.	.	TRBV30	TRBJ1-4	TGTGCCTGGAGTGTACAAGGAAAACTGTTTTTT	CAWSVQGKLFF
.	.	TRBV4-1	TRBJ1-5	TGCGCCAGCAGCCCCCCGGGACCTAGCAATCAGCCCCAGCATTTT	CASSPPGPSNQPQHF
.	few	TRBV4-3	TRBJ1-1	TGCGCCAGCAGCCAGGGTGGGGGGAACACTGAAGCTTTCTTT	CASSQGGGNTEAFF
.	.	TRBV25-1	TRBJ1-2	TGTGCCAGCAGTGAATGGGGCAGGGAAGGCTACACCTTC	CASSEWGREGYTF
TRBD1	few	TRBV10-3	TRBJ2-7	TGTGCCATCGGCCTGGACAGGAACTACGAGCAGTACTTC	CAIGLDRNYEQYF
TRBD1	.	TRBV7-2	TRBJ1-6	TGTGCCAGCAGTCTAAGGGACAGGGGTGTCCCCCTCCACTTT	CASSLRDRGVPLHF
.	.	TRBV7-6	TRBJ1-2	TGTGCCAGCAGCTTAGAAAAGCTTGGTGGCTACACCTTC	CASSLEKLGGYTF